Following are 30 T cell receptor beta chains from one sample sequenced in a study of cytomegalovirus exposure and HLA in healthy donors. A multiplex PCR was run with 60 Vbeta primers and 13 Jbeta primers. Clones were read by immunoSEQ multiplex PCR, and TCRdb kept only the in-frame ones, dropping some. This sample yields 70,000 to 90,000 clones, of which 60% to 75% are seen a single time; about a fifth belongs to the top ten. Input material: PBMCs. The receptors here all came from a man between 35 and 55 years old in good health and CMV-seropositive.

The J gene is TRBJ1-1, the V gene TRBV21-1; the table's D gene call, TRBD1, was not cross checked with the DNA. TRBV21-1 is a listed pseudogene. The CDR3 runs to 17 residues. The CDR3 loop reads CASSLYRGPGGNTEAFF. CDR3 in DNA: TGTGCCAGCAGCCTATACAGGGGTCCTGGAGGGAACACTGAAGCTTTCTTT.

This clone was seen just once. The chain combines TRBV7-2 with TRBJ1-5, with D unclear. The CDR3 has 13 residues. Trimming removed 9 bases from V and 2 bases from J, with 11 bases in between. The germline V gene has CDR1 SGHTA and CDR2 FQGNSA. Here the CDR3 reads CASGGRGNQPQHF. CDR3 sequence (DNA): TGTGCCAGTGGTGGGAGGGGCAATCAGCCCCAGCATTTT. The entire variable domain, with the rest obtained from reference TRBV7-2 and TRBJ1-5, is as follows: GAGVSQSPSNKVTEKGKDVELRCDPISGHTALYWYRQSLGQGLEFLIYFQGNSAPDKSGLPSDRFSAERTGGSVSTLTIQRTQQEDSAVYLCASGGRGNQPQHFGDGTRLSIL.

This chain joins TRBV2 and TRBJ2-7; 9 bases line up with TRBD1. V trimming: 2 bases; J trimming: 6 bases; junction bases outside the gene matches: 8. Germline assignment: CDR1 SNHLY and CDR2 FYNNEI. The CDR3 runs 15 residues. CDR3 coding DNA: TGTGCCAGCAGTGAACAGGAGACAGGGGGGGCCGAGCAGTACTTC. This codes for CASSEQETGGAEQYF.

The chain recombines TRBV4-1 with TRBJ2-2; 9 bases line up with TRBD1. V shed 0 bases, J shed 10 bases, and the junction held 3 bases outside the gene matches. Germline V gives CDR1 MGHRA, CDR2 YSYEKL. This CDR3 comprises 14 residues. CDR3 DNA: TGCGCCAGCAGCCAAGAGGGACAGGGAGAGGAGCTGTTTTTT. Amino acids: CASSQEGQGEELFF.

The rearrangement links TRBV7-8 to TRBJ2-2; TRBD1 aligns across 10 bases. CDR1 and CDR2 from the germline V gene are SGHVS and FQNEAQ. V gave up 5 bases and J gave up 5 bases; unmatched junction bases: 14. The CDR3 runs to 18 residues. As DNA, the CDR3 is TGTGCCAGCAGCCAGGGGGGAGGCCGGGACAGGGGAACCGGGGAGCTGTTTTTT. Protein product: CASSQGGGRDRGTGELFF.

The chain joins TRBV28 to TRBJ1-2, with TRBD1 matching over 8 bases. CDR1 MDHEN and CDR2 SYDVKM come from the germline V gene. The CDR3 is made up of 21 amino acids. J was trimmed by 4 bases and V by 3 bases; bases with no gene match: 25. The CDR3: CASSFADREAIPVLRVYGYTF. The CDR3 coding sequence is TGTGCCAGCAGTTTCGCGGACAGGGAGGCCATCCCTGTCCTTCGGGTCTATGGCTACACCTTC.

This clone was detected only a few times. The chain uses TRBV15 and TRBJ1-6, with D possibly matching TRBD1 (6 bases). V was trimmed by 0 bases and J by 8 bases, leaving 23 bases between them. CDR3 length: 19 amino acids. Germline V gene data show CDR1 as LNHNV and CDR2 as YYDKDF (reference sequence). CDR3 nucleotides: TGTGCCACCAGCAGAGATGGGACGACAGGCCCCCAAAACTATTCACCCCTCCACTTT. This translates into CATSRDGTTGPQNYSPLHF.

The V gene is TRBV2, the J gene TRBJ2-7, with 10 bases fitting TRBD1. The ends lost 3 bases at V and 4 bases at J; junction bases unmatched: 3. Germline CDR1 and CDR2: SNHLY and FYNNEI. The CDR3 loop spans 14 amino acids. The CDR3 loop reads CASSDDRGQYEQYF. The CDR3 DNA sequence: TGTGCCAGCAGTGACGACAGGGGGCAATACGAGCAGTACTTC.

The chain couples TRBV4-1 to TRBJ2-1, with a weak D call TRBD2 (6 bases). Germline V gene lookup returns CDR1 MGHRA and CDR2 YSYEKL. V was shortened by 4 bases and J by 7 bases, with 11 bases between the two germline ends. The CDR3 loop spans 13 amino acids. CDR3 sequence reads: CASSLEGKNEQFF. The DNA of the CDR3 is TGCGCCAGCAGCCTGGAGGGGAAGAATGAGCAGTTCTTC.

This clone has a handful of counts. The chain carries TRBV5-1 and TRBJ2-5; TRBD1 agrees at 7 bases. Germline lookup yields CDR1 SGHRS and CDR2 YFSETQ. V was pared by 0 bases and J by 3 bases, with 5 bases of the junction left unmatched. The CDR3 is 15 amino acids. The CDR3 DNA reads TGCGCCAGCAGCTTGGGGGGGACAGCGGAAGAGACCCAGTACTTC. It yields the protein CASSLGGTAEETQYF.

This clone turned up a few times. The CDR3 reads CASSHEGQETQYF. Written as DNA, the CDR3 is TGTGCCAGCAGTCACGAGGGCCAAGAGACCCAGTACTTC. The chain joins TRBV27 to TRBJ2-5; possible D gene TRBD2, 5 bases. The ends were cut back, 5 bases at V and 1 base at J, with 8 bases in the middle. The CDR3 has 13 amino acids. CDR1 is MNHEY and CDR2 is SMNVEV in the germline V gene (reference sequence).

This clone is a singleton in its sample. This rearrangement joins TRBV19 to TRBJ1-1; 9 nucleotides agree with TRBD1. Germline CDR1 is LNHDA and CDR2 is SQIVND (reference sequence). Losses at the gene ends were 3 bases for V and 0 bases for J; bases not matched to a gene: 2. This CDR3 region has 15 residues. CDR3 sequence reads: CASSMGTGLNTEAFF. CDR3 nucleotides: TGTGCCAGTAGTATGGGGACAGGGCTGAACACTGAAGCTTTCTTT.

The chain carries TRBV7-9 and TRBJ1-2; weak D call: TRBD1 (5 bases). Trimming removed 3 bases from V and 0 bases from J, with 14 bases in between. The CDR3 extends over 16 amino acids. In germline, CDR1 is SEHNR, CDR2 FQNEAQ (reference sequence). Written as DNA, the CDR3 is TGTGCCAGCAGCTTGGGGCAGGGCGCCGCTAACTATGGCTACACCTTC. This translates into CASSLGQGAANYGYTF.

The CDR3 sequence is CASSLAGGWESKNIQYF. In nucleotides, the CDR3 is TGTGCCAGCAGCTTAGCGGGAGGGTGGGAGTCCAAAAACATTCAGTACTTC. This chain links TRBV7-9 with TRBJ2-4; 7 nucleotides agree with TRBD2. Germline lookup yields CDR1 SEHNR and CDR2 FQNEAQ (reference sequence). The CDR3 has 17 amino acids. V shed 0 bases, J shed 2 bases, and the junction held 7 bases outside the gene matches. Combining the CDR3 with reference TRBV7-9 and TRBJ2-4 gives the whole variable domain DTGVSQNPRHKITKRGQNVTFRCDPISEHNRLYWYRQTLGQGPEFLTYFQNEAQLEKSRLLSDRFSAERPKGSFSTLEIQRTEQGDSAMYLCASSLAGGWESKNIQYFGAGTRLSVL.

This clone was observed a handful of times. The J gene is TRBJ2-7, the V gene TRBV4-1, with 12 bases aligning to TRBD2. CDR1 is MGHRA and CDR2 is YSYEKL in the germline V gene. V trimming: 4 bases; J trimming: 4 bases; junction bases outside the gene matches: 5. The CDR3 has 15 amino acids. DNA for the CDR3: TGCGCCAGCAGCCGGAACCTAGCGGGGGGGTACGAGCAGTACTTC. Its translation is CASSRNLAGGYEQYF.

J is TRBJ2-7 and V is TRBV6-1; 8 nucleotides line up with TRBD2. The CDR3 contains 15 residues. V gave up 3 bases and J gave up 3 bases; unmatched junction bases: 7. Germline CDR1 reads MNHNS; CDR2 reads SASEGT. CDR3 region: CASSDGGGNLYEQYF. Here the CDR3 DNA reads TGTGCCAGCAGTGATGGCGGGGGGAACCTCTACGAGCAGTACTTC.

This clone turned up a few times. The chain has TRBV18 and TRBJ1-3; 7 nucleotides match TRBD1. The V gene end was trimmed by 3 bases and the J gene end by 4 bases; junction bases not matched to a gene: 0. This CDR3 spans 13 amino acids. CDR1 is KGHSH, CDR2 LQKENI, per germline. The CDR3 loop is CASSPGQGNTIYF. Here the CDR3 DNA reads TGTGCCAGCTCACCGGGACAGGGAAACACCATATATTTT.

The chain has TRBV7-9 and TRBJ2-6, with D possibly TRBD1 on 5 matching bases. Germline V lookup: CDR1 SEHNR, CDR2 FQNEAQ (reference sequence). This CDR3 is built from 19 residues. V shed 1 base and J shed 0 bases, with 16 bases lying between them. The DNA of the CDR3 is TGTGCCAGCAGCTTAGGTTCTTGGGGCCGATACTCTGGGGCCAACGTCCTGACTTTC. Amino acids: CASSLGSWGRYSGANVLTF. Combining the CDR3 with reference TRBV7-9 and TRBJ2-6 gives the whole variable domain DTGVSQNPRHKITKRGQNVTFRCDPISEHNRLYWYRQTLGQGPEFLTYFQNEAQLEKSRLLSDRFSAERPKGSFSTLEIQRTEQGDSAMYLCASSLGSWGRYSGANVLTFGAGSRLTVL.

With regard to this clone: Sequence at one end of the junction differs from germline and may be a read error. V and J are TRBV7-2 and TRBJ2-3, with 11 bases lining up with TRBD2. Per germline, CDR1 SGHTA and CDR2 FQGNSA. The CDR3 loop spans 11 amino acids. The CDR3 here is CASSSTTSGDF. The CDR3 nucleotides are TGTGCCAGCAGCTCCACGACTAGCGGGGATTTT.

The V and J genes are TRBV2 and TRBJ1-5, with D possibly TRBD1 on 6 matching bases. The CDR3 runs 14 residues. The germline CDR1 and CDR2 sequences are SNHLY and FYNNEI. Trimming removed 8 bases at V and 11 bases at J, with 22 bases between. CDR3 in amino acids: CASRRGSGELTQHF. The CDR3 bases are TGTGCCAGCCGCAGGGGTAGCGGGGAACTGACCCAGCATTTT.

This chain uses TRBV28 with TRBJ1-6, with 7 bases fitting TRBD1. The trim removed 8 bases at V and 3 bases at J, leaving 4 bases unmatched. CDR3 length equals 14 residues. Germline assignment: CDR1 MDHEN and CDR2 SYDVKM. CDR3 sequence (DNA): TGTGCCAGCCGGAGACAGGGCTATAATTCACCCCTCCACTTT. Its translation is CASRRQGYNSPLHF.

The sample holds a few counts of this clone. The chain is built from TRBV11-2 and TRBJ2-2; perhaps TRBD1 as D (6 bases). V was cut by 2 bases and J by 5 bases, with 6 bases left in between. This CDR3 contains 13 residues. Germline CDR1 reads SGHAT; CDR2 reads FQNNGV. The CDR3 loop is CASSLQGTGELFF. The CDR3 nucleotides read TGTGCCAGCAGCTTACAGGGGACCGGGGAGCTGTTTTTT.

This clone appeared a few times. V usage is TRBV12-5 and J usage is TRBJ1-1; TRBD1 aligns across 10 bases. V lost 3 bases to trimming and J lost 1 base; unmatched junction nucleotides: 2. This CDR3 is 15 amino acids long. Germline assignment: CDR1 LGHNT and CDR2 FRNRAP. Written as DNA, the CDR3 is TGTGCTAGTGGTTTCGGGACAGGGGCGAACACTGAAGCTTTCTTT. Translating gives CASGFGTGANTEAFF.

This clone showed up just a few times. The rearrangement uses TRBV2 and TRBJ2-5; 7 nucleotides match TRBD1. The CDR3 runs to 14 residues. V dropped 6 bases and J dropped 5; count of bases not matched to a gene: 9. Germline V gene sequence: CDR1 SNHLY, CDR2 FYNNEI. CDR3 coding DNA: TGTGCCAGCAGCCCGGGACAGTCGGGCGAGACCCAGTACTTC. This sequence encodes CASSPGQSGETQYF.

J is TRBJ1-4 and V is TRBV6-6, with TRBD1 matching 7 bases. Trimming at V came to 7 bases and at J to 0 bases, leaving 5 bases not matched to a gene. Germline V lookup: CDR1 MNHNY, CDR2 SVGAGI (reference sequence). The CDR3 totals 15 residues. The CDR3: CASISGTATNEKLFF. The CDR3 DNA is TGTGCCAGCATCTCCGGGACAGCAACTAATGAAAAACTGTTTTTT.

V gene TRBV2 combines with J gene TRBJ2-1; possible D gene TRBD2, 6 bases. The germline V and J ends were trimmed by 11 bases and 0 bases, with 11 bases remaining between them. There are 13 residues in the CDR3. Germline CDR1 and CDR2: SNHLY and FYNNEI. The CDR3: CARERGSYNEQFF. The CDR3 DNA reads TGTGCCCGGGAGAGGGGCTCCTACAATGAGCAGTTCTTC.

Only one count was recorded for this clone. The CDR3 region is CASSLQGSAGYTF. In DNA, the CDR3 is TGTGCCAGCAGCCTACAGGGAAGTGCGGGCTACACCTTC. V is TRBV5-4 and J is TRBJ1-2, with D perhaps matching TRBD1 (6 bases). With 4 bases removed from V and 8 bases from J, the gap between germline ends came to 15 bases. CDR1 SGHNT and CDR2 YYREEE come from the germline V gene (reference sequence). CDR3 size: 13 residues. The full variable domain, in which reference TRBV5-4 and TRBJ1-2 provide the parts outside the CDR3, is ETGVTQSPTHLIKTRGQQVTLRCSSQSGHNTVSWYQQALGQGPQFIFQYYREEENGRGNFPPRFSGLQFPNYSSELNVNALELDDSALYLCASSLQGSAGYTFGSGTRLTVV.

This clone was recorded a few times. The CDR3 DNA reads TGTGCCAGTAGTATGGGAAGACAGCGTCCCCAGCATTTT. This encodes CASSMGRQRPQHF. The chain carries TRBV19 and TRBJ1-5; D perhaps matches TRBD1 (5 bases). The CDR3 runs 13 residues. Germline-derived CDR1 and CDR2 are LNHDA and SQIVND (reference sequence). V lost 3 bases and J lost 10, with 13 bases in between.

The chain couples TRBV6-5 to TRBJ2-7; 7 bases map to TRBD1. Germline values: CDR1 MNHEY, CDR2 SVGAGI. J was trimmed by 2 bases and V by 0 bases; bases with no gene match: 4. This CDR3 comprises 15 residues. The CDR3, as DNA: TGTGCCAGCAGTTACTCACAGGGGCGTACCTACGAGCAGTACTTC. Amino acids: CASSYSQGRTYEQYF.

In its sample, this clone was seen a few times. The rearrangement uses TRBV4-1 and TRBJ2-3; D may be TRBD1 (5 bases). Trimming removed 0 bases from V and 3 bases from J, with 16 bases in between. CDR3 size: 17 residues. The germline V gene encodes CDR1 MGHRA and CDR2 YSYEKL. As DNA, the CDR3 is TGCGCCAGCAGCCAAGATCCTGAAGACAGATTAACAGATACGCAGTATTTT. As protein: CASSQDPEDRLTDTQYF.